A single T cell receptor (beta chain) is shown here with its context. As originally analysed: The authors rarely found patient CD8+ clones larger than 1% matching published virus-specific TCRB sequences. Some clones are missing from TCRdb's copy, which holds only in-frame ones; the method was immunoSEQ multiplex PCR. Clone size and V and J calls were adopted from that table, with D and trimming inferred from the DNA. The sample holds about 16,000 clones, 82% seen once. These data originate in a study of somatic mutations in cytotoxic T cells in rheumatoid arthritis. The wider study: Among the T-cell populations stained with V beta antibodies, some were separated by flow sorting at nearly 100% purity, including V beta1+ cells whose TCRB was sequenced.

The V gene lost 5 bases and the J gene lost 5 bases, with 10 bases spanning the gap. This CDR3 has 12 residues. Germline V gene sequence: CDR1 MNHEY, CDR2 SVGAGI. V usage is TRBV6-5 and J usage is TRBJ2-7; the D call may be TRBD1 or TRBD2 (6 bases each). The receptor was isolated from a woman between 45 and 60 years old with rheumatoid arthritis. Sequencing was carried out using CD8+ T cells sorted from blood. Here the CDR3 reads CASSRRGDEQYF. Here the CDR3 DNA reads TGTGCCAGCAGTCGGAGGGGGGACGAGCAGTACTTC.